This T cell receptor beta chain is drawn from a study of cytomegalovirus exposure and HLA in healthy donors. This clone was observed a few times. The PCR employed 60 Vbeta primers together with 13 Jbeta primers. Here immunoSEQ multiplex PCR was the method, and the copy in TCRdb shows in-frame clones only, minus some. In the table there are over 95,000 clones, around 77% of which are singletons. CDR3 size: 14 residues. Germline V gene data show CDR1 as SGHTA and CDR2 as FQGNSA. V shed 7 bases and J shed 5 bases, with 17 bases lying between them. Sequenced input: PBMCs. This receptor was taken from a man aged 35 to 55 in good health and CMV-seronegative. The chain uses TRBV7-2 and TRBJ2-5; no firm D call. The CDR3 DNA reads TGTGCCAGCAAAGTAAACTCCCGGTGGGAGACCCAGTACTTC. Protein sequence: CASKVNSRWETQYF.